This entry is about one T cell receptor (beta chain). What it binds is unknown. The data derive from a study of blood T cells in healthy people across ages. Regarding the study as a whole: Investigators viewed diversity estimates from one million T cells as underestimates, the study reported.

It was with a sample-barcoded 5' primer and a J-beta primer mix that a second PCR of roughly 6 to 12 cycles was run. TCRdb recomputed calls from the 5' RACE reads with MiXCR, one row per CDR3 protein. There are some 1.6 million distinct CDR3 sequences in the sample; 30% to 40% occur only once, and about 11% lies in the top ten. V lost 5 bases and J 2 bases, leaving 15 bases between the germline ends. This CDR3 has 15 residues. Germline CDR1 is SGHTA and CDR2 is FQGTGA. The sequence was obtained from a woman in her twenties or thirties in good health. V gene TRBV7-3 combines with J gene TRBJ2-5, with D tentatively TRBD1 (5 bases). Sequencing was done on a sample of blood. CDR3 sequence reads: CASSHGALGQETQYF. DNA for the CDR3: TGTGCCAGCAGCCATGGGGCTCTAGGACAAGAGACCCAGTACTTC.